Listed below are T cell receptor beta chains from one sample, sequenced in a study of T cell responses to AZD1222 COVID-19 vaccine. The repertoire was sequenced with immunoSEQ multiplex PCR; TCRdb's copy has only in-frame clones and lacks some. Here the sample spans about 120,000 clones, just over 90% being singletons. This specimen consisted of peripheral blood, obtained 28 days after the second AZD1222 dose. The receptors originated from an adult who received the AZD1222 COVID-19 vaccine. CDR3s include the opening cysteine and the closing phenylalanine or tryptophan. A D gene is named only where the DNA matches it firmly. Expanded clones are given a class, and other clones once, few, many or no size at all.

TRBD1	NA	TRBV19	TRBJ1-5	CASSPGQPNQPQHF	TGTGCCAGTAGTCCGGGACAGCCTAATCAGCCCCAGCATTTT
TRBD2	NA	TRBV7-9	TRBJ2-1	CASSLKPGGTYNEQFF	TGTGCCAGCAGCTTAAAGCCGGGAGGGACCTACAATGAGCAGTTCTTC
TRBD2	NA	TRBV29-1	TRBJ2-3	CSVGGGRGTDTQYF	TGCAGCGTTGGTGGCGGGAGGGGCACAGATACGCAGTATTTT
NA	NA	TRBV6-6	TRBJ1-5	CASSRTGAGWSNQPQHF	TGTGCCAGCAGTCGAACGGGAGCGGGTTGGAGCAATCAGCCCCAGCATTTT
TRBD1	NA	TRBV18	TRBJ1-1	CASSPLGQGMNTEAFF	TGTGCCAGCTCACCACTGGGACAGGGGATGAACACTGAAGCTTTCTTT
NA	NA	TRBV7-8	TRBJ1-3	CASSIGNSGNTIYF	TGTGCCAGCAGCATTGGCAACTCTGGAAACACCATATATTTT
NA	NA	TRBV19	TRBJ1-3	CASTTVRGVHGDTIYF	TGTGCCAGTACCACCGTCCGAGGGGTCCACGGGGACACCATATATTTT
TRBD2	NA	TRBV3-1/TRBV3-2	TRBJ2-1	CASSQAALAAYNEQFF	TGTGCCAGCAGCCAAGCGGCACTAGCGGCCTACAATGAGCAGTTCTTC
NA	NA	TRBV6-6	TRBJ1-5	CASSNQREGGNQPQHF	TGTGCCAGCAGCAACCAGAGGGAGGGTGGCAATCAGCCCCAGCATTTT
NA	NA	TRBV15	TRBJ1-2	CATSRDRGRLGYTF	TGTGCCACCAGCAGAGATCGAGGGCGGCTTGGCTACACCTTC
NA	NA	TRBV7-3	TRBJ1-1	CASSAQGMWTEAFF	TGTGCCAGCAGCGCGCAGGGGATGTGGACTGAAGCTTTCTTT
NA	NA	TRBV6-5	TRBJ2-1	CASSYRGPAYNEQFF	TGTGCCAGCAGTTACAGAGGGCCAGCCTACAATGAGCAGTTCTTC
NA	NA	TRBV21-1	TRBJ1-5	CASSNRDRELNQPQHF	TGTGCCAGCAGCAACCGGGACCGAGAATTAAATCAGCCCCAGCATTTT
TRBD1	NA	TRBV15	TRBJ1-4	CATSSASGTGNEKLFF	TGTGCCACCAGCAGTGCTTCCGGGACAGGGAATGAAAAACTGTTTTTT
NA	NA	TRBV6-5	TRBJ1-1	CASSGGWADTEAFF	TGTGCCAGCAGCGGGGGGTGGGCAGACACTGAAGCTTTCTTT
NA	NA	TRBV29-1	TRBJ1-2	CSVEEWQGLGYTF	TGCAGCGTTGAAGAATGGCAGGGCTTAGGCTACACCTTC
TRBD2	NA	TRBV25-1	TRBJ2-3	CASSLAGRGPVDTQYF	TGTGCCAGCAGTTTAGCGGGGAGAGGGCCTGTGGATACGCAGTATTTT
NA	few	TRBV2	TRBJ2-7	CASSVWQALSEQYF	TGTGCCAGCAGTGTATGGCAGGCCCTCTCCGAGCAGTACTTC
NA	NA	TRBV21-1	TRBJ2-1	CASILLERLAGGSYNEQFF	TGTGCCAGCATCTTGCTGGAAAGACTAGCGGGAGGCTCCTACAATGAGCAGTTCTTC
TRBD1	NA	TRBV6-5	TRBJ1-1	CASRVDRVAEAFF	TGTGCCAGCAGAGTTGACAGGGTGGCTGAAGCTTTCTTT
NA	NA	TRBV6-5	TRBJ1-2	CASSLLTGGYTF	TGTGCCAGCAGTCTATTGACTGGAGGCTACACCTTC
NA	NA	TRBV19	TRBJ1-5	CASSILDSNQPQHF	TGTGCCAGTAGCATCTTGGATAGCAATCAGCCCCAGCATTTT
NA	NA	TRBV18	TRBJ2-6	CASSRAGANVLTF	TGTGCCAGCTCAAGGGCTGGGGCCAACGTCCTGACTTTC
NA	NA	TRBV2	TRBJ2-1	CASSPAINEQFF	TGTGCCAGTTCCCCCGCCATCAATGAGCAGTTCTTC
TRBD1	NA	TRBV7-8	TRBJ2-5	CASSLGDSSSETQYF	TGTGCCAGCAGCTTAGGGGACAGTTCCTCTGAGACCCAGTACTTC
NA	once	TRBV28	TRBJ1-5	CASSLAGEPQHF	TGTGCCAGCAGTTTGGCGGGGGAGCCCCAGCATTTT
TRBD2	NA	TRBV2	TRBJ2-3	CASSDLRGEGDTQYF	TGTGCCAGCAGTGATTTGCGGGGGGAAGGAGATACGCAGTATTTT
NA	NA	TRBV5-1	TRBJ1-2	CASSLGHGGGYTF	TGCGCCAGCAGCTTGGGGCATGGGGGAGGCTACACCTTC
NA	NA	TRBV19	TRBJ1-1	CASSGVPNTEAFF	TGTGCCAGTAGTGGGGTCCCGAACACTGAAGCTTTCTTT
NA	NA	TRBV5-1	TRBJ1-1	CASSSRGNTEAFF	TGCGCCAGCAGCTCGAGAGGGAACACTGAAGCTTTCTTT
NA	NA	TRBV2	TRBJ2-2	CASSTGQTTGELFF	TGTGCCAGCAGCACAGGGCAGACCACCGGGGAGCTGTTTTTT
NA	NA	TRBV7-2	TRBJ1-5	CASSLRADSNQPQHF	TGTGCCAGCAGCTTAAGGGCAGATAGCAATCAGCCCCAGCATTTT
NA	NA	TRBV6-5	TRBJ2-1	CASSLGRGADEQFF	TGTGCCAGCAGTCTTGGAAGGGGCGCCGATGAGCAGTTCTTC
NA	NA	TRBV5-6	TRBJ2-5	CASTLGFRDLQETQYF	TGTGCCAGCACCTTGGGGTTCCGGGACCTCCAAGAGACCCAGTACTTC
NA	NA	TRBV7-8	TRBJ1-2	CASSPRRGETYGYTF	TGTGCCAGCAGCCCCAGGAGGGGGGAGACCTATGGCTACACCTTC
NA	NA	TRBV7-8	TRBJ1-2	CASSLESWAGLPGNYGYTF	TGTGCCAGCAGCTTAGAAAGTTGGGCAGGGCTTCCGGGTAACTATGGCTACACCTTC
TRBD1	NA	TRBV2	TRBJ2-5	CAGGQGMEETQYF	TGTGCCGGCGGACAGGGGATGGAAGAGACCCAGTACTTC
NA	NA	TRBV3-1/TRBV3-2	TRBJ2-3	CASSQEDHSGGTDTQYF	TGTGCCAGCAGCCAAGAGGACCATAGCGGCGGGACAGATACGCAGTATTTT
NA	NA	TRBV6-5	TRBJ1-3	CASSYSHRVPGNTIYF	TGTGCCAGCAGTTACTCACACAGGGTGCCCGGAAACACCATATATTTT
NA	NA	TRBV11-3	TRBJ2-2	CASSLYSTGELFF	TGTGCCAGCAGCTTGTACAGCACCGGGGAGCTGTTTTTT
NA	few	TRBV6-2/TRBV6-3	TRBJ2-1	CASSYWQGRGNEQFF	TGTGCCAGCAGTTACTGGCAGGGGCGAGGCAATGAGCAGTTCTTC
NA	NA	TRBV1	TRBJ1-5	CTSSQECGTGFGGNQPQHF	TGCACCAGCAGCCAAGAGTGCGGGACAGGGTTTGGGGGCAATCAGCCCCAGCATTTT
NA	NA	TRBV28	TRBJ1-5	CASSFGQPQHF	TGTGCCAGCAGTTTCGGTCAGCCCCAGCATTTT
TRBD2	few	TRBV6-2/TRBV6-3	TRBJ2-5	CASSYSTSVRETQYF	TGTGCCAGCAGTTACTCGACTAGCGTTCGAGAGACCCAGTACTTC
NA	NA	TRBV6-2/TRBV6-3	TRBJ1-2	CASSYRGFYGYTF	TGTGCCAGCAGTTACCGGGGGTTCTATGGCTACACCTTC
NA	NA	TRBV7-9	TRBJ1-2	CASSFEVNYGYTF	TGTGCCAGCAGCTTCGAGGTTAACTATGGCTACACCTTC
NA	NA	TRBV7-2	TRBJ1-3	CASSSGGTGNTIYF	TGTGCCAGCAGCTCGGGGGGTACTGGAAACACCATATATTTT
NA	NA	TRBV5-4	TRBJ2-1	CATLPTGPGTYNEQFF	TGTGCCACCTTACCGACGGGTCCGGGGACCTACAATGAGCAGTTCTTC
TRBD1	NA	TRBV4-1	TRBJ1-1	CASSQTTGDTEAFF	TGCGCCAGCAGCCAAACGACAGGGGACACTGAAGCTTTCTTT
TRBD1	once	TRBV29-1	TRBJ2-3	CSVGFRQGADTQYF	TGCAGCGTTGGATTCCGACAGGGGGCTGATACGCAGTATTTT
NA	medium-sized	TRBV10-3	TRBJ1-2	CAISEWGANYGYTF	TGTGCCATCAGTGAATGGGGGGCTAACTATGGCTACACCTTC
NA	NA	TRBV19	TRBJ1-1	CASSSTAYTEAFF	TGTGCCAGTAGTTCCACAGCGTACACTGAAGCTTTCTTT
NA	NA	TRBV12-5	TRBJ1-1	CASGPDWNTEAFF	TGTGCTAGTGGCCCCGACTGGAACACTGAAGCTTTCTTT
NA	once	TRBV20-1	TRBJ2-3	CSASRGRGDTQYF	TGCAGTGCTAGTCGGGGGAGAGGAGATACGCAGTATTTT
NA	NA	TRBV18	TRBJ1-3	CASSGGGVSGNTIYF	TGTGCCAGCTCAGGCGGGGGCGTATCTGGAAACACCATATATTTT
NA	NA	TRBV4-1	TRBJ1-1	CASNPGWGVKNTEAFF	TGCGCCAGCAACCCGGGATGGGGGGTAAAGAACACTGAAGCTTTCTTT
NA	NA	TRBV6-5	TRBJ1-6	CASRPGSSYNSPLHF	TGTGCCAGCAGGCCAGGGAGCTCCTATAATTCACCCCTCCACTTT
NA	NA	TRBV18	TRBJ1-1	CASSRLSTSGTEAFF	TGTGCCAGCTCACGCCTCTCGACCAGCGGCACTGAAGCTTTCTTT
NA	NA	TRBV6-6	TRBJ2-5	CASRGRRGAQETQYF	TGTGCCAGCAGGGGGAGGAGGGGAGCGCAAGAGACCCAGTACTTC